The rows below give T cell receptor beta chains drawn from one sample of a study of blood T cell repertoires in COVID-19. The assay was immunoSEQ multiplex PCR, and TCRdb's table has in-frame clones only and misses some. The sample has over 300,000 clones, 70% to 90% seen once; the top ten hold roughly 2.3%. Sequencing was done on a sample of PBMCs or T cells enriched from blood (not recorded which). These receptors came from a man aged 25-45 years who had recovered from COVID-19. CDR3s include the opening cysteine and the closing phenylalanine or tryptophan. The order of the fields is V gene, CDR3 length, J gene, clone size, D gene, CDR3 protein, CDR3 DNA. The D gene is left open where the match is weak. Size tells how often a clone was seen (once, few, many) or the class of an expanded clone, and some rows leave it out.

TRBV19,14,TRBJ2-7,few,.,CASSIGGRGREQYF,TGTGCCAGTAGTATTGGGGGCAGGGGCCGCGAGCAGTACTTC
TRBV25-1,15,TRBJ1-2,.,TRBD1,CASSEPGTGNYGYTF,TGTGCCAGCAGTGAACCCGGGACAGGGAACTATGGCTACACCTTC
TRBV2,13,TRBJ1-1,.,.,CASSESAGTEAFF,TGTGCCAGCAGTGAGAGTGCGGGAACTGAAGCTTTCTTT
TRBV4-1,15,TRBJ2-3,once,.,CASSLPGQSTDTQYF,TGCGCCAGCAGCCTCCCCGGACAGAGCACAGATACGCAGTATTTT
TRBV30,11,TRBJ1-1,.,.,CALDGDTEAFF,TGTGCCTTGGACGGGGACACTGAAGCTTTCTTT
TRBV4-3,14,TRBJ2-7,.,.,CASSQERLSYEQYF,TGCGCCAGCAGCCAAGAGAGACTATCCTACGAGCAGTACTTC
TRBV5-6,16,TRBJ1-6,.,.,CASSLGQGLNNSPLHF,TGTGCCAGCAGCTTGGGCCAGGGCCTAAATAATTCACCCCTCCACTTT
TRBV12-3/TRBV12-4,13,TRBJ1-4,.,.,CASIAGAGEKLFF,TGTGCCAGCATCGCGGGGGCGGGCGAAAAACTGTTTTTT
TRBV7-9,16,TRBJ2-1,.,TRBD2,CASSPPLAGASNEQFF,TGTGCCAGCAGCCCCCCCCTAGCGGGGGCATCAAATGAGCAGTTCTTC
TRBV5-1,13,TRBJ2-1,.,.,CASSLVGYNEQFF,TGCGCCAGCAGCTTGGTCGGGTACAATGAGCAGTTCTTC
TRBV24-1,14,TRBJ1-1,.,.,CATSESGLATEAFF,TGTGCCACCAGTGAGTCCGGATTAGCCACTGAAGCTTTCTTT
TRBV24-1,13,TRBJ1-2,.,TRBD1,CATSDTGTGGYTF,TGTGCCACCAGTGATACCGGGACAGGTGGCTACACCTTC
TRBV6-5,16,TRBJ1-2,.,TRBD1,CASSFPTGEGIYGYTF,TGTGCCAGCAGTTTCCCGACAGGGGAAGGAATCTATGGCTACACCTTC
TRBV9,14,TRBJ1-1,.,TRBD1,CASSAQTGPTEAFF,TGTGCCAGCAGCGCCCAGACAGGGCCCACTGAAGCTTTCTTT
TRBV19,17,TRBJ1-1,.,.,CASSIGRLTSGFAEAFF,TGTGCCAGTAGTATAGGACGTTTGACCTCAGGGTTTGCTGAAGCTTTCTTT
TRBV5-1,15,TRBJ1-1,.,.,CASSPGEGLGTEAFF,TGCGCCAGCAGCCCAGGGGAGGGGTTGGGCACTGAAGCTTTCTTT
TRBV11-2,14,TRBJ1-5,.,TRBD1,CASSATGGFQPQHF,TGTGCCAGCAGCGCCACAGGGGGCTTTCAGCCCCAGCATTTT
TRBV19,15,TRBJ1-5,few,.,CASSLGGPRDQPQHF,TGTGCCAGTAGCCTGGGAGGACCCCGGGATCAGCCCCAGCATTTT
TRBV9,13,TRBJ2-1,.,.,CASTRDWGQEQFF,TGTGCCAGCACCCGGGATTGGGGACAAGAGCAGTTCTTC
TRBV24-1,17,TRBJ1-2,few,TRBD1,CATSDGSGTGGIYGYTF,TGTGCCACCAGTGATGGGTCCGGGACAGGGGGTATCTATGGCTACACCTTC
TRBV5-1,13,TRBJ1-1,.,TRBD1,CASRTGGDTEAFF,TGCGCCAGCAGGACAGGGGGAGACACTGAAGCTTTCTTT
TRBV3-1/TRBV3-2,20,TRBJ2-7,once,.,CASSPSGGGRGSRRDYEQYF,TGTGCCAGCAGCCCCTCCGGAGGGGGCAGGGGGTCCCGGAGAGACTACGAGCAGTACTTC
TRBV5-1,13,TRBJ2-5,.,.,CASSLTGRGTQYF,TGCGCCAGCAGCTTGACAGGGCGTGGGACCCAGTACTTC
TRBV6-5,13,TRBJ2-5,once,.,CASSTLARETQYF,TGTGCCAGCAGTACCCTAGCGAGAGAGACCCAGTACTTC
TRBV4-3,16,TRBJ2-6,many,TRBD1,CASSPTGVSGANVLTF,TGCGCCAGCAGCCCGACAGGGGTATCTGGGGCCAACGTCCTGACTTTC
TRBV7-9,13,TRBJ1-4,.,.,CASSLGTGEKLFF,TGTGCCAGCAGCTTAGGTACAGGCGAAAAACTGTTTTTT
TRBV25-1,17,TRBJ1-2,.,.,CASSELGGPEVNYGYTF,TGTGCCAGCAGTGAATTGGGTGGCCCAGAGGTGAACTATGGCTACACCTTC
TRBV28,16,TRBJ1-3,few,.,CASSLSSRGSGNTIYF,TGTGCCAGCAGTCTCTCCTCGCGGGGTTCAGGAAACACCATATATTTT
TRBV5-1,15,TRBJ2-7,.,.,CASSFGHSNSYEQYF,TGCGCCAGCAGCTTTGGACATTCTAACTCCTACGAGCAGTACTTC
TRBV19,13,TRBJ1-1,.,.,CASSDGGVTEAFF,TGTGCCAGTAGTGACGGGGGTGTCACTGAAGCTTTCTTT
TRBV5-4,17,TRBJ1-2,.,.,CASSPKGGGKPNYGYTF,TGTGCCAGCAGCCCGAAGGGCGGGGGAAAACCCAACTATGGCTACACCTTC
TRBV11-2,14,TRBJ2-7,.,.,CASSLYQKVYEQYF,TGTGCCAGCAGCTTGTACCAGAAAGTCTACGAGCAGTACTTC
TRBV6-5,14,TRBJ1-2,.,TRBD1,CASRDRGIAYGYTF,TGTGCCAGCAGAGACAGGGGGATCGCCTATGGCTACACCTTC
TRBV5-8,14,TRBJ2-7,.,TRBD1,CASSRGTGFNEQYF,TGTGCCAGCAGCAGAGGGACAGGGTTTAACGAGCAGTACTTC
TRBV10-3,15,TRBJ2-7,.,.,CAISEDPASSYEQYF,TGTGCCATCAGTGAGGATCCAGCTAGCTCCTACGAGCAGTACTTC
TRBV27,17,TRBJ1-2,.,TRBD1,CASSLSYSGGFDYGYTF,TGTGCCAGCAGTTTGTCCTACTCAGGGGGGTTTGACTATGGCTACACCTTC
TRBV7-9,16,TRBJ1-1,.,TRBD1,CASSLEDRDRITEAFF,TGTGCCAGCAGCTTAGAGGATCGGGACAGGATTACTGAAGCTTTCTTT
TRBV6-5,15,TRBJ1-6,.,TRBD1,CASSTQTGGRSPLHF,TGTGCCAGCAGTACCCAGACAGGGGGTAGGTCACCCCTCCACTTT
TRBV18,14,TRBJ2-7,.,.,CASSPRGLPYEQYF,TGTGCCAGCTCACCACGGGGGCTGCCTTACGAGCAGTACTTC
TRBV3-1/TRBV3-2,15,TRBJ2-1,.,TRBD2,CASSQVRRLANEQFF,TGTGCCAGCAGCCAAGTTAGGAGACTAGCAAATGAGCAGTTCTTC
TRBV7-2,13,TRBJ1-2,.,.,CASSPPSDRGYTF,TGTGCCAGCAGCCCGCCCAGCGACAGAGGCTACACCTTC
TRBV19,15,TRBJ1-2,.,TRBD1,CASSIVAGQGFGYTF,TGTGCCAGTAGTATAGTGGCGGGACAGGGGTTTGGCTACACCTTC
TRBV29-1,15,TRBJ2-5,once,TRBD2,CSVTTSGGAGETQYF,TGCAGCGTTACGACTAGCGGGGGGGCGGGAGAGACCCAGTACTTC